One sample yielded the 18 T cell receptor beta chains listed below, sequenced in a study of blood T cell repertoires in COVID-19. Assay: immunoSEQ multiplex PCR; the TCRdb copy retains only in-frame clones and omits some. This sample has some 210,000 clones, with 84% found just once. The sequenced sample was peripheral blood. The receptors shown here come from a woman aged 50 to 65 with active or convalescent COVID-19.

This clone was detected once. The V call is TRBV10-1, the J call TRBJ1-2; 7 bases match TRBD1. Per the germline V gene, CDR1 is WNHNN and CDR2 is SYGVQD (reference sequence). The CDR3 totals 12 residues. The V segment lost 8 bases and the J segment 6 bases; nucleotides outside the gene matches: 6. CDR3 amino acids: CASSTQGDGYTF. CDR3 DNA: TGCGCCAGCTCGACCCAGGGGGATGGCTACACCTTC.

This chain links TRBV6-5 with TRBJ1-3; TRBD1 agrees at 7 bases. The germline CDR1 and CDR2 sequences are MNHEY and SVGAGI. V lost 5 bases and J lost 2; bases outside the gene matches: 3. The length of the CDR3 is 14 residues. CDR3 in DNA: TGTGCCAGCAGTAGACAGGGAACTGGAAACACCATATATTTT. This translates into CASSRQGTGNTIYF.

This chain uses TRBV28 with TRBJ2-1; D might be TRBD2 (7 bases). CDR1 MDHEN and CDR2 SYDVKM come from the germline V gene. The CDR3 is 13 residues long. The V end was cut by 7 bases, the J end by 8 bases, with 15 bases between. As DNA, the CDR3 is TGTGCCAGCACTACCGGGGGGCGACATGAGCAGTTCTTC. Its translation: CASTTGGRHEQFF. Full variable domain (outside the CDR3, taken from reference TRBV28 and TRBJ2-1): DVKVTQSSRYLVKRTGEKVFLECVQDMDHENMFWYRQDPGLGLRLIYFSYDVKMKEKGDIPEGYSVSREKKERFSLILESASTNQTSMYLCASTTGGRHEQFFGPGTRLTVL.

This clone was counted once. This chain links TRBV28 with TRBJ1-5, with 10 nucleotides matching TRBD1. Germline CDR1 reads MDHEN; CDR2 reads SYDVKM. This CDR3 has 15 residues. The junction had 6 bases not matched to a gene; V was cut back by 3 bases and J by 7 bases. The CDR3 here is CASSLGDRGGQPQHF. CDR3 in DNA: TGTGCCAGCAGTTTGGGGGACAGGGGCGGCCAGCCCCAGCATTTT.

The chain combines TRBV6-6 with TRBJ1-1; a weak D match, TRBD1 (6 bases). Germline CDR1 is MNHNY and CDR2 is SVGAGI (reference sequence). Trimming removed 10 bases from V and 7 bases from J, with 19 bases in between. The CDR3 spans 13 residues. The CDR3 region is CATLYRVRGEAFF. For the CDR3, the DNA is TGTGCCACCTTGTACAGGGTCCGGGGTGAAGCTTTCTTT.

CDR3 DNA sequence: TGTGCCAGTATGGGCAGGTTAAATTCACCCCTCCACTTT. Translation gives CASMGRLNSPLHF. The gene calls are TRBV19 and TRBJ1-6, with no clear D. The CDR3 has 13 residues. Germline CDR1 is LNHDA and CDR2 is SQIVND (reference sequence). V shed 7 bases and J shed 7 bases, with 11 bases lying between them.

The table lists this clone with a few counts. This chain connects TRBV5-1 to TRBJ2-7; the match to TRBD2 covers 11 bases. Trimming at V came to 2 bases and at J to 6 bases, leaving 19 bases not matched to a gene. This CDR3 region has 19 residues. Looked up from germline, CDR1 is SGHRS and CDR2 is YFSETQ. The CDR3 reads CASSLVAGGTSGRASEQYF. CDR3 coding DNA: TGCGCCAGCAGCTTAGTGGCAGGGGGAACTAGCGGGAGAGCCTCCGAGCAGTACTTC.

As to this clone: Without the conserved terminal phenylalanine or tryptophan, this CDR3 likely stems from a read error. Because the CDR3's place on the DNA is in doubt, the DNA is left out and the CDR3 is given as listed by TCRdb. This sequence joins TRBV10-1 and TRBJ1-1. Ends included, the CDR3 has 10 residues. Germline-derived CDR1 and CDR2 are WNHNN and SYGVQD (reference sequence). The chain's CDR3 is CASSALGGSG.

The V gene is TRBV29-1, the J gene TRBJ2-2; maybe TRBD2 (6 bases). Trimming took 6 bases from V and 4 from J, leaving 18 bases between them. The CDR3 has 15 amino acids. Germline values: CDR1 SQVTM, CDR2 ANQGSEA. The CDR3 DNA reads TGCAGCGTGATGACCGGGACTCCCACCACCGGGGAGCTGTTTTTT. As protein: CSVMTGTPTTGELFF.

This chain joins TRBV19 and TRBJ1-1; D remains ambiguous. V was shortened by 5 bases and J by 6 bases, with 13 bases between the two germline ends. Germline-derived CDR1 and CDR2 are LNHDA and SQIVND (reference sequence). CDR3 length: 13 amino acids. The CDR3 nucleotides read TGTGCCAGTAGTTCGACATCCGTAGCTGAAGCTTTCTTT. Amino acid sequence: CASSSTSVAEAFF.

This sequence joins TRBV7-9 and TRBJ2-7, with D possibly TRBD1 on 5 matching bases. Trimming left V 3 bases short and J 0 bases short, with 12 bases between. Germline CDR1 SEHNR, CDR2 FQNEAQ (reference sequence). The CDR3 contains 15 residues. In DNA, the CDR3 is TGTGCCAGCAGCTTGGGTCAGGGTCCCTCCTACGAGCAGTACGTC. Translation gives CASSLGQGPSYEQYV.

The CDR3 here is CASSSPWEVGHEQYV. In DNA, the CDR3 is TGTGCCAGCAGTTCCCCCTGGGAGGTCGGACACGAGCAGTACGTC. V gene TRBV28 combines with J gene TRBJ2-7; weak D call: TRBD2 (6 bases). The CDR3 has 15 residues. Per the germline V gene, CDR1 is MDHEN and CDR2 is SYDVKM. V was trimmed by 4 bases and J by 5 bases, leaving 18 bases between them.

The CDR3 nucleotides read TGTGCCAGCAGGGGACATAGGGGGCGCGCCTACGAGCAGTACGTC. It yields the protein CASRGHRGRAYEQYV. The V and J genes are TRBV6-4 and TRBJ2-7, with TRBD1 matching 7 bases. This CDR3 contains 15 residues. With 6 bases clipped from V and 2 bases from J, the junction kept 10 bases outside the gene matches. Germline-derived CDR1 and CDR2 are MRHNA and SNTAGT.

CDR3 DNA sequence: TGTGCCAGCTCACCACTCGGACAGGGAATAACTGGAAACACCATATATTTT. Translated: CASSPLGQGITGNTIYF. The chain uses TRBV18 and TRBJ1-3; 8 bases are a match to TRBD1. The CDR3 runs 17 residues. The V segment lost 1 base and the J segment 2 bases; nucleotides outside the gene matches: 7. Germline CDR1 reads KGHSH; CDR2 reads LQKENI. Using reference TRBV18 and TRBJ1-3 for the parts outside the CDR3, the full variable domain is NAGVMQNPRHLVRRRGQEARLRCSPMKGHSHVYWYRQLPEEGLKFMVYLQKENIIDESGMPKERFSAEFPKEGPSILRIQQVVRGDSAAYFCASSPLGQGITGNTIYFGEGSWLTVV.

The rearrangement links TRBV19 to TRBJ1-6; possibly TRBD1 for D (6 bases). The CDR3 totals 14 residues. Trimming removed 2 bases from V and 9 bases from J, with 11 bases in between. Germline V gene sequence: CDR1 LNHDA, CDR2 SQIVND (reference sequence). This CDR3 reads CASSIMGATSPLHF. The CDR3 DNA reads as TGTGCCAGTAGTATAATGGGGGCGACTTCACCCCTCCACTTT.

For the CDR3, the DNA is TGTGCCAGCAGCCAAGTACCGGGGGGTTCACCCCTCCACTTT. It is translated as CASSQVPGGSPLHF. This rearrangement joins TRBV14 to TRBJ1-6, with a weak D call TRBD1 (5 bases). With 1 base removed from V and 9 bases from J, the gap between germline ends came to 10 bases. This CDR3 has 14 amino acids. The germline V gene encodes CDR1 SGHDN and CDR2 FVKESK.

The chain is built from TRBV24-1 and TRBJ2-2; possible D gene TRBD1, 5 bases. Germline CDR1 and CDR2: KGHDR and SFDVKD. V dropped 4 bases and J dropped 4 bases, with 9 bases sitting between them. The CDR3 has 14 residues. CDR3 nucleotides: TGTGCCACCAGTGAGTGGGGCCGCACCGGGGAGCTGTTTTTT. Translation gives CATSEWGRTGELFF.

The chain carries TRBV19 and TRBJ2-2, with TRBD2 matching over 13 bases. CDR1 LNHDA and CDR2 SQIVND come from the germline V gene (reference sequence). This CDR3 contains 20 residues. The V and J ends lost 3 bases and 4 bases, in that order; junction bases with no gene match: 14. The CDR3 nucleotides are TGTGCCAGTAGTATCATACAGTGGACTAGCGGGGGACGAGGCACCGGGGAGCTGTTTTTT. Protein: CASSIIQWTSGGRGTGELFF.